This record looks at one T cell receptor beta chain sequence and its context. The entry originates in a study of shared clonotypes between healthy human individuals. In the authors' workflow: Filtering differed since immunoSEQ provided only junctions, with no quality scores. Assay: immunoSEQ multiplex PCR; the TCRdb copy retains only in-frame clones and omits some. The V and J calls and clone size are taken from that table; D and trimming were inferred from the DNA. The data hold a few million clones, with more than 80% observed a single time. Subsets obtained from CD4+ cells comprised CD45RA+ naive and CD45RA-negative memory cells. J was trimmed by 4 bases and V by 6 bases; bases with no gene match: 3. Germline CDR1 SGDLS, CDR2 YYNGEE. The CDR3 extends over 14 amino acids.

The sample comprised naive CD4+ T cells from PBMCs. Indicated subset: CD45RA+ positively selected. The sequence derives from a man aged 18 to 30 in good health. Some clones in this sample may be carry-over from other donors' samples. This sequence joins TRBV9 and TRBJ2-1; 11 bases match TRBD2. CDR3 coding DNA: TGTGCCAGCAACAGACTAGCGGGATACAATGAGCAGTTCTTC. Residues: CASNRLAGYNEQFF. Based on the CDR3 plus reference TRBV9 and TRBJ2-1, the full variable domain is DSGVTQTPKHLITATGQRVTLRCSPRSGDLSVYWYQQSLDQGLQFLIQYYNGEERAKGNILERFSAQQFPDLHSELNLSSLELGDSALYFCASNRLAGYNEQFFGPGTRLTVL.